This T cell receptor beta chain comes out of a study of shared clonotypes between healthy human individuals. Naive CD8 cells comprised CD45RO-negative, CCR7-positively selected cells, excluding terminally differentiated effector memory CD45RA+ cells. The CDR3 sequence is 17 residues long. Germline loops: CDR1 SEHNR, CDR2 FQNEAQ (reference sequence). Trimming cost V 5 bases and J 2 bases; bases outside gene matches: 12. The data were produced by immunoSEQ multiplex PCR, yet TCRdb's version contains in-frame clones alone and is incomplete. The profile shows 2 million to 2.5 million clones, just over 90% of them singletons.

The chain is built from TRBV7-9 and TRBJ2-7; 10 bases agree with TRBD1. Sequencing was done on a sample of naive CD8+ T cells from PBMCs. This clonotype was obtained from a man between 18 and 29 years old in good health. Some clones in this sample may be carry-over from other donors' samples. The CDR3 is CASSGGTGAKTTYEQYF. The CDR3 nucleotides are TGTGCCAGCAGCGGGGGGACAGGGGCGAAGACCACCTACGAGCAGTACTTC. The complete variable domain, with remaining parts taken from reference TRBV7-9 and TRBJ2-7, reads DTGVSQNPRHKITKRGQNVTFRCDPISEHNRLYWYRQTLGQGPEFLTYFQNEAQLEKSRLLSDRFSAERPKGSFSTLEIQRTEQGDSAMYLCASSGGTGAKTTYEQYFGPGTRLTVT.